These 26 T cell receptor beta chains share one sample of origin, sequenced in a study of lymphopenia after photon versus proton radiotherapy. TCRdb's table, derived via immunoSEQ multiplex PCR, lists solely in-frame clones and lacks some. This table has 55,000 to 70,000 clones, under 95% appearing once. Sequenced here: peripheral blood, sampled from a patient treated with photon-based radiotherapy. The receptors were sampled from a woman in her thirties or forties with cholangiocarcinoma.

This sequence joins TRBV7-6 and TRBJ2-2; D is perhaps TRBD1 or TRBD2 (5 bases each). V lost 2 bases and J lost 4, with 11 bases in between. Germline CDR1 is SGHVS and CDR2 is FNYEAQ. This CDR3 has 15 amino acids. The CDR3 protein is CASSLMKGSTGELFF. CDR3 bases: TGTGCCAGCAGCTTAATGAAGGGGAGCACCGGGGAGCTGTTTTTT.

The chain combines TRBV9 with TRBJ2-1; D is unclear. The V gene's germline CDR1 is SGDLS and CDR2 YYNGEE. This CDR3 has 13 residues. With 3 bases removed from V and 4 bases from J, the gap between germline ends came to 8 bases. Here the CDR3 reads CASSAGLYNEQFF. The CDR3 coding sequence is TGTGCCAGCAGCGCGGGCCTATACAATGAGCAGTTCTTC.

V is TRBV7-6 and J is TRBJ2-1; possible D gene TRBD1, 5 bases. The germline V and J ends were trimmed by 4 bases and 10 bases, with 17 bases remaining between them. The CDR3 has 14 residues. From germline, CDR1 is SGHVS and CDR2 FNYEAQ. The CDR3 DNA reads TGTGCCAGCAGCTCAGCCTTAGGGGCAAAAGAGCAGTTCTTC. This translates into CASSSALGAKEQFF. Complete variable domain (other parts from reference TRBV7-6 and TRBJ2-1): GAGVSQSPRYKVTKRGQDVALRCDPISGHVSLYWYRQALGQGPEFLTYFNYEAQQDKSGLPNDRFSAERPEGSISTLTIQRTEQRDSAMYRCASSSALGAKEQFFGPGTRLTVL.

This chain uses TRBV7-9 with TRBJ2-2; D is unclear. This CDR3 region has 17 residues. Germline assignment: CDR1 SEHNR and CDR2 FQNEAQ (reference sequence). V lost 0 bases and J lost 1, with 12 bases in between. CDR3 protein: CASSLARFTVNTGELFF. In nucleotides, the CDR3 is TGTGCCAGCAGCTTAGCAAGGTTTACAGTGAACACCGGGGAGCTGTTTTTT.

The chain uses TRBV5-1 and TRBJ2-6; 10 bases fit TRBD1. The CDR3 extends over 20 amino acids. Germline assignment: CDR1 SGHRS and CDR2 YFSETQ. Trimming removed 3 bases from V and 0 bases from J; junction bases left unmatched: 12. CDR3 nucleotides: TGCGCCAGCAGCTCGTCAACCGGGACAGGGGCCCTCTCTGGGGCCAACGTCCTGACTTTC. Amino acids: CASSSSTGTGALSGANVLTF.

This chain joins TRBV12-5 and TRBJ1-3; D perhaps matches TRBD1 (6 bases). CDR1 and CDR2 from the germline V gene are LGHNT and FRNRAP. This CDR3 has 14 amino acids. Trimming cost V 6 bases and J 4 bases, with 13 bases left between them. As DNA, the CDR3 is TGTGCTAGTGGCATACAGGGACCCGGAAACACCATATATTTT. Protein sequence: CASGIQGPGNTIYF.

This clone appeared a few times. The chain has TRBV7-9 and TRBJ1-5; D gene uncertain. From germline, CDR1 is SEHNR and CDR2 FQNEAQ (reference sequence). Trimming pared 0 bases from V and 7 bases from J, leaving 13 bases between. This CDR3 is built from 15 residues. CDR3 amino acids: CASSLAGSRDQPQHF. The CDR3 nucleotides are TGTGCCAGCAGCTTAGCAGGGAGTCGCGACCAGCCCCAGCATTTT.

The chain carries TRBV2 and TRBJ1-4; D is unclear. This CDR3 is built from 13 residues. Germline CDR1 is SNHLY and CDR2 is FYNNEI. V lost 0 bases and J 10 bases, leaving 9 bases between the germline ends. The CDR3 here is CASSEAIVRKLFF. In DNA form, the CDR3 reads TGTGCCAGCAGTGAAGCAATCGTCAGAAAACTGTTTTTT. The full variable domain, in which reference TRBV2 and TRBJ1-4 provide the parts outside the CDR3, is EPEVTQTPSHQVTQMGQEVILRCVPISNHLYFYWYRQILGQKVEFLVSFYNNEISEKSEIFDDQFSVERPDGSNFTLKIRSTKLEDSAMYFCASSEAIVRKLFFGSGTQLSVL.

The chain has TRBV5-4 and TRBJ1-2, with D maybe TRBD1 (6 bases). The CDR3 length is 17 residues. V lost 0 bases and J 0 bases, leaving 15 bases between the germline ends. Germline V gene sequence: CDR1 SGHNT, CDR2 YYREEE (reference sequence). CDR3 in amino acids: CASSLGLREGANYGYTF. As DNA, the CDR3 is TGTGCCAGCAGCTTGGGGCTTAGGGAGGGGGCTAACTATGGCTACACCTTC.

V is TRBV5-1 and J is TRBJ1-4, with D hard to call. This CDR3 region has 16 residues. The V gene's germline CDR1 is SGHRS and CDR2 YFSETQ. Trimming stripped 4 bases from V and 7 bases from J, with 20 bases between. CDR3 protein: CASSPDGVGWTEKLFF. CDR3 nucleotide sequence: TGCGCCAGCAGCCCCGACGGGGTAGGATGGACTGAAAAACTGTTTTTT.

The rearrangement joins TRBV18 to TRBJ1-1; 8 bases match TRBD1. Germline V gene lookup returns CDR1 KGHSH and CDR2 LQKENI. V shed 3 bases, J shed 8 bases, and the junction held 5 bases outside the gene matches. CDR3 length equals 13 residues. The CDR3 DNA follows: TGTGCCAGCTCACCCCCGGACAGGGAGGAAGCTTTCTTT. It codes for CASSPPDREEAFF.

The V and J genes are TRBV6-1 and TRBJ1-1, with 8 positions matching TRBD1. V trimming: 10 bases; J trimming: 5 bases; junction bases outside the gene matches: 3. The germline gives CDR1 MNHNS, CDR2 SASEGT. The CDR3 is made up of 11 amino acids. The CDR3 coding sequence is TGTGCCATACGGGACAGGACTGAAGCTTTCTTT. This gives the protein CAIRDRTEAFF.

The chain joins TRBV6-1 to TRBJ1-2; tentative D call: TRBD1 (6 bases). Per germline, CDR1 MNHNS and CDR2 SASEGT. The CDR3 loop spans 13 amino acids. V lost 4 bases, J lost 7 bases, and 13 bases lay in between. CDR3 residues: CASSVLKGGGYTF. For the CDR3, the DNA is TGTGCCAGCAGTGTCTTAAAAGGGGGTGGCTACACCTTC.

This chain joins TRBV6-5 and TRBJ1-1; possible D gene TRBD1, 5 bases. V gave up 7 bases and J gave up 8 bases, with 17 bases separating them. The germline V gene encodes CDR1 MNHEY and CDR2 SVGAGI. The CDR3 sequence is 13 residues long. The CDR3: CASITGLPGEAFF. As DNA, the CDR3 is TGTGCCAGCATCACGGGGCTACCAGGAGAAGCTTTCTTT.

CDR3 amino acids: CASSRQGAGVTEAFF. CDR3 bases: TGTGCCAGCAGCCGACAGGGGGCCGGGGTCACTGAAGCTTTCTTT. The chain carries TRBV5-4 and TRBJ1-1, with 10 bases aligning to TRBD1. This CDR3 is 15 amino acids long. Trimming removed 4 bases from V and 4 bases from J; junction bases left unmatched: 7. The germline gives CDR1 SGHNT, CDR2 YYREEE (reference sequence).

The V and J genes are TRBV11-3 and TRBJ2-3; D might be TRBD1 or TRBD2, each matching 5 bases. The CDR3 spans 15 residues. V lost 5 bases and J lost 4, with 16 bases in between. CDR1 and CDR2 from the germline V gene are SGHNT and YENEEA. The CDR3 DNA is TGTGCCAGCAGCCCCGGGACGGTAATCCCAGATACGCAGTATTTT. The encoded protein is CASSPGTVIPDTQYF. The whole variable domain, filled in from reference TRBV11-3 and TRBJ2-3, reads EAGVVQSPRYKIIEKKQPVAFWCNPISGHNTLYWYLQNLGQGPELLIRYENEEAVDDSQLPKDRFSAERLKGVDSTLKIQPAELGDSAVYLCASSPGTVIPDTQYFGPGTRLTVL.

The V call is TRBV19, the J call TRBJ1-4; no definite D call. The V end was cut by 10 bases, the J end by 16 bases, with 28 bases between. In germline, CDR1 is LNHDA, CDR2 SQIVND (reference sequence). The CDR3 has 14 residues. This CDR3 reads CATSPRLQHKDAFF. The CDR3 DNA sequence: TGTGCCACCTCACCCAGGTTGCAGCACAAGGACGCGTTTTTT.

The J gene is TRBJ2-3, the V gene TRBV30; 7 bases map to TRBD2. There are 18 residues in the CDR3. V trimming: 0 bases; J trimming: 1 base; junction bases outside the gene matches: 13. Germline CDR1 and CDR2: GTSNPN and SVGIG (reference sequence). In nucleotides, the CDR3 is TGTGCCTGGAGTGTTTTGGCTAGCGGAGGATATGGCACAGATACGCAGTATTTT. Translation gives CAWSVLASGGYGTDTQYF.

The CDR3: CASSPQWAYNEQFF. The CDR3 region has the DNA TGTGCCAGCAGCCCACAGTGGGCCTACAATGAGCAGTTCTTC. The chain recombines TRBV9 with TRBJ2-1; no firm D call. This CDR3 contains 14 residues. Germline CDR1 and CDR2: SGDLS and YYNGEE. The ends were cut back, 4 bases at V and 2 bases at J, with 10 bases in the middle.

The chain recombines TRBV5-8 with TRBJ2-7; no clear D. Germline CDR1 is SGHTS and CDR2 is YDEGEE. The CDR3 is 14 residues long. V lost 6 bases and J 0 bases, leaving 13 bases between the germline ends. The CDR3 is CASTPGYSSYEQYF. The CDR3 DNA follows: TGTGCCAGCACCCCGGGCTACAGCTCCTACGAGCAGTACTTC.

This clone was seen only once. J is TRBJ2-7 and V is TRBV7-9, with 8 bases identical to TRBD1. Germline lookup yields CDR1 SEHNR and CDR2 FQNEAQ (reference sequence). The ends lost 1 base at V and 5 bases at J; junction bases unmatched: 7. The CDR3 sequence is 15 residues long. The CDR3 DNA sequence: TGTGCCAGCAGCTTAGGGGCAGGGGGCTTCAACGAGCAGTACTTC. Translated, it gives CASSLGAGGFNEQYF.

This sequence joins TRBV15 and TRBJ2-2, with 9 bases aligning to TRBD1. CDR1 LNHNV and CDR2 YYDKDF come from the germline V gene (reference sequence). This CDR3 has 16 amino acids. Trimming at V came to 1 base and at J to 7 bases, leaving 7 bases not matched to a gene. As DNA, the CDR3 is TGTGCCACCAGCAGAGGGGCGGACAGGGGTCACGGGGAGCTGTTTTTT. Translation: CATSRGADRGHGELFF.

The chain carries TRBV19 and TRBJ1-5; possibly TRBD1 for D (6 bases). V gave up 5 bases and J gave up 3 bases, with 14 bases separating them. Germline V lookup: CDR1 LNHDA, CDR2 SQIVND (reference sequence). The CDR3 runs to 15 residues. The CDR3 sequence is CASSPGQRNNQPQHF. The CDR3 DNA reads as TGTGCCAGTAGTCCGGGACAAAGGAACAATCAGCCCCAGCATTTT. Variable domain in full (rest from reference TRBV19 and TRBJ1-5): DGGITQSPKYLFRKEGQNVTLSCEQNLNHDAMYWYRQDPGQGLRLIYYSQIVNDFQKGDIAEGYSVSREKKESFPLTVTSAQKNPTAFYLCASSPGQRNNQPQHFGDGTRLSIL.

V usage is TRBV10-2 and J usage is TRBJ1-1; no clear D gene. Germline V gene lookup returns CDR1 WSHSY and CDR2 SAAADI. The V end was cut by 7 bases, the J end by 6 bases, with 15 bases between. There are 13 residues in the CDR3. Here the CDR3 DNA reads TGCGCCAGCACTCTAGCCAATGGAGCTGAAGCTTTCTTT. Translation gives CASTLANGAEAFF.

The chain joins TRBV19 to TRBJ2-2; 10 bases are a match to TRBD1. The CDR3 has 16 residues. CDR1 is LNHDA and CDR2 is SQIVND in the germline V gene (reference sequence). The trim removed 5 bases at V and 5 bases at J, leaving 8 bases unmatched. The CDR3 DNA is TGTGCCAGTAGTGCGACAGGGGGCGCTTTAACCGGGGAGCTGTTTTTT. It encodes CASSATGGALTGELFF. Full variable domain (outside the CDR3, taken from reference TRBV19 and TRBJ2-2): DGGITQSPKYLFRKEGQNVTLSCEQNLNHDAMYWYRQDPGQGLRLIYYSQIVNDFQKGDIAEGYSVSREKKESFPLTVTSAQKNPTAFYLCASSATGGALTGELFFGEGSRLTVL.

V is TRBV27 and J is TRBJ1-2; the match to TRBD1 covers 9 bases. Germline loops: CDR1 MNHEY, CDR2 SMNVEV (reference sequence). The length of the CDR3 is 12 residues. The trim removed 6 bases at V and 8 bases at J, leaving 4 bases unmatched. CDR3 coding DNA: TGTGCCAGCAGAGGACAGGGGAGAGGCTACACCTTC. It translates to CASRGQGRGYTF.